Each of the 21 T cell receptor beta chains below was sequenced from the same sample in a study of T cells in localized non-small cell lung cancer. Method: immunoSEQ multiplex PCR; TCRdb's copy keeps in-frame clones and lacks some. The table records 45,000 to 70,000 clones, roughly 90% of them present only once. Sequences were derived from peripheral blood, sampled before any cancer treatment. All receptors come from a woman aged 35 to 69 with stage I lung adenocarcinoma.

This sequence joins TRBV6-1 and TRBJ1-5, with D perhaps matching TRBD1 (5 bases). The CDR3 extends over 13 amino acids. The germline gives CDR1 MNHNS, CDR2 SASEGT. Trimming stripped 6 bases from V and 3 bases from J, with 9 bases between. Written as DNA, the CDR3 is TGTGCCAGCAGGGACACCATCAATCAGCCCCAGCATTTT. Translating gives CASRDTINQPQHF.

On this clone itself: One end of the junction fails to match germline, which may point to a read error. In the same sample, other DNA sequences code for this CDR3. The genes are TRBV5-6 and TRBJ1-5; a weak D match, TRBD1 (5 bases). Germline CDR1 and CDR2: SGHDT and YYEEEE. This CDR3 has 14 residues. The CDR3 region is CASSKDRVNQPQHF. CDR3 nucleotide sequence: TGTGCCAGCAGTAAAGACAGAGTTAATCAGCCCCAACATTTT. Complete variable domain (other parts from reference TRBV5-6 and TRBJ1-5): DAGVTQSPTHLIKTRGQQVTLRCSPKSGHDTVSWYQQALGQGPQFIFQYYEEEERQRGNFPDRFSGHQFPNYSSELNVNALLLGDSALYLCASSKDRVNQPQHFGDGTRLSIL.

This sequence joins TRBV18 and TRBJ2-5; the D gene is possibly TRBD1 (6 bases). The CDR3 has 12 amino acids. Germline CDR1 is KGHSH and CDR2 is LQKENI. The V and J ends lost 1 base and 8 bases respectively, with 8 bases between them. The CDR3 region has the DNA TGTGCCAGCTCACCACAGGGGGAAACCCAGTACTTC. It translates to CASSPQGETQYF.

The chain is built from TRBV7-9 and TRBJ2-7, with 10 nucleotides matching TRBD1. CDR1 and CDR2 from the germline V gene are SEHNR and FQNEAQ (reference sequence). J lost 4 bases, V lost 2 bases, and 5 bases had no gene match. CDR3 length equals 15 residues. CDR3 amino acids: CASSLTGTGVYEQYF. The CDR3 DNA reads as TGTGCCAGCAGCTTAACCGGGACAGGGGTGTACGAGCAGTACTTC.

CDR3 DNA: TGCGCCAGCATCGAGACAGGGGGGAACACTGAAGCTTTCTTT. Its translation is CASIETGGNTEAFF. The chain has TRBV10-2 and TRBJ1-1; the match to TRBD1 covers 9 bases. Trimming cost V 7 bases and J 1 base; bases outside gene matches: 4. The CDR3 covers 14 residues. Germline V gene lookup returns CDR1 WSHSY and CDR2 SAAADI.

V usage is TRBV5-6 and J usage is TRBJ2-5; D call uncertain. The germline V gene has CDR1 SGHDT and CDR2 YYEEEE. V was cut by 0 bases and J by 2 bases, with 8 bases left in between. The CDR3 length is 14 residues. The CDR3 spells CASSLESSQETQYF. CDR3 DNA: TGTGCCAGCAGCTTGGAATCATCTCAAGAGACCCAGTACTTC.

V usage is TRBV25-1 and J usage is TRBJ1-6; D possibly corresponds to TRBD1 (5 bases). From germline, CDR1 is MGHDK and CDR2 SYGVNS. V was cut by 8 bases and J by 5 bases, with 10 bases left in between. The CDR3 is 13 residues long. The CDR3: CASQGTDNSPLHF. Here the CDR3 DNA reads TGTGCCAGCCAGGGTACCGATAATTCACCCCTCCACTTT. Variable domain in full (rest from reference TRBV25-1 and TRBJ1-6): EADIYQTPRYLVIGTGKKITLECSQTMGHDKMYWYQQDPGMELHLIHYSYGVNSTEKGDLSSESTVSRIRTEHFPLTLESARPSHTSQYLCASQGTDNSPLHFGNGTRLTVT.

The rearrangement uses TRBV4-1 and TRBJ2-2; D is uncertain. Germline V gene data show CDR1 as MGHRA and CDR2 as YSYEKL. Trimming took 0 bases from V and 0 from J, leaving 14 bases between them. The CDR3 extends over 18 amino acids. This CDR3 is CASSQDDRTASNTGELFF. The DNA for the CDR3 is TGCGCCAGCAGCCAAGATGATAGGACCGCCTCGAACACCGGGGAGCTGTTTTTT.

CDR3 sequence: CASSLGYREQYF. CDR3 coding DNA: TGTGCCAGCAGCTTAGGGTATCGCGAGCAGTACTTC. This chain connects TRBV7-9 to TRBJ2-7, with D unresolved. CDR3 size: 12 residues. Germline loops: CDR1 SEHNR, CDR2 FQNEAQ (reference sequence). Trimming cost V 1 base and J 6 bases, with 7 bases left between them.

As DNA, the CDR3 is TGTGCCAGTACAAAGGACAGATCGTCCTACGAGCAGTACTTC. Translated: CASTKDRSSYEQYF. This rearrangement joins TRBV2 to TRBJ2-7, with D possibly matching TRBD1 (6 bases). V lost 9 bases, J lost 1 base, and 16 bases lay in between. The CDR3 covers 14 residues. CDR1 and CDR2 from the germline V gene are SNHLY and FYNNEI.

With respect to this clone: This CDR3 is also generated by other DNA sequences in the sample. The chain carries TRBV9 and TRBJ1-4, with D hard to call. The CDR3 length is 14 residues. Trimming shortened V by 0 bases and J by 5 bases, and 8 bases separated the two germline ends. CDR1 SGDLS and CDR2 YYNGEE come from the germline V gene. Here the CDR3 DNA reads TGTGCCAGCAGCGTAGGGGCAGGAAATGAAAAACTGTTTTTT. It is translated as CASSVGAGNEKLFF.

The V and J genes are TRBV7-6 and TRBJ1-3; D remains ambiguous. The CDR3 extends over 16 amino acids. V was clipped by 5 bases and J by 0 bases, with 14 bases between them. Germline V gene data show CDR1 as SGHVS and CDR2 as FNYEAQ. CDR3 region: CASSPGPGYSGNTIYF. In nucleotides, the CDR3 is TGTGCCAGCAGCCCCGGCCCAGGATACTCTGGAAACACCATATATTTT.

The rearrangement joins TRBV11-2 to TRBJ2-1; 14 bases align to TRBD2. Looked up from germline, CDR1 is SGHAT and CDR2 is FQNNGV. J gave up 8 bases and V 1 base, and 10 bases lay outside the gene matches. This CDR3 contains 18 residues. CDR3 bases: TGTGCCAGCAGCTTAGTCGGACTAGCGGGGGGCTCTTTGGATGAGCAGTTCTTC. This translates into CASSLVGLAGGSLDEQFF. Supplemented by reference TRBV11-2 and TRBJ2-1, the full variable domain reads EAGVAQSPRYKIIEKRQSVAFWCNPISGHATLYWYQQILGQGPKLLIQFQNNGVVDDSQLPKDRFSAERLKGVDSTLKIQPAKLEDSAVYLCASSLVGLAGGSLDEQFFGPGTRLTVL.

The chain couples TRBV4-3 to TRBJ1-1; D unclear. This CDR3 contains 13 residues. Trimming removed 3 bases from V and 5 bases from J, with 10 bases in between. Germline V CDR1 and CDR2: LGHNA, YSLEER. The CDR3 coding sequence is TGCGCCAGCAGCCAGGAAGGATGGACTGAAGCTTTCTTT. Translating it yields CASSQEGWTEAFF.

This chain joins TRBV6-6 and TRBJ2-7, with D perhaps matching TRBD2 (5 bases). CDR3 length equals 11 residues. The V gene's germline CDR1 is MNHNY and CDR2 SVGAGI (reference sequence). V was pared by 5 bases and J by 9 bases, with 11 bases between. Here the CDR3 DNA reads TGTGCCAGCAGTCTCCTGGGGAGGCAGTACTTC. Encoded protein: CASSLLGRQYF.

The table lists this clone with a count of one. The V gene is TRBV19, the J gene TRBJ1-2; 9 bases line up with TRBD1. The trim removed 5 bases at V and 4 bases at J, leaving 2 bases unmatched. CDR1 and CDR2 (germline): LNHDA, SQIVND (reference sequence). This CDR3 region has 13 residues. CDR3 sequence reads: CASSPTGGYGYTF. CDR3 DNA sequence: TGTGCCAGTAGTCCGACAGGGGGCTATGGCTACACCTTC. Combining the CDR3 with reference TRBV19 and TRBJ1-2 gives the whole variable domain DGGITQSPKYLFRKEGQNVTLSCEQNLNHDAMYWYRQDPGQGLRLIYYSQIVNDFQKGDIAEGYSVSREKKESFPLTVTSAQKNPTAFYLCASSPTGGYGYTFGSGTRLTVV.

The chain is built from TRBV6-5 and TRBJ1-1; D may be TRBD1 (5 bases). Trimming removed 3 bases from V and 1 base from J, with 6 bases in between. This CDR3 comprises 13 residues. Germline V gene sequence: CDR1 MNHEY, CDR2 SVGAGI. The CDR3 here is CASSYTGNTEAFF. In DNA form, the CDR3 reads TGTGCCAGCAGTTATACAGGGAACACTGAAGCTTTCTTT.

The chain has TRBV27 and TRBJ1-1, with D possibly TRBD1 on 5 matching bases. Looked up from germline, CDR1 is MNHEY and CDR2 is SMNVEV (reference sequence). With 6 bases removed from V and 1 base from J, the gap between germline ends came to 15 bases. CDR3 length: 15 residues. CDR3 nucleotide sequence: TGTGCCAGCAGCTCAGGGAATGAACGGAACACTGAAGCTTTCTTT. Protein sequence: CASSSGNERNTEAFF.

The CDR3 nucleotides read TGTGCCAGCAGCCCGACGAACAATCAGCCCCAGCATTTT. Amino acids: CASSPTNNQPQHF. V usage is TRBV6-5 and J usage is TRBJ1-5; no clear D. Trimming took 6 bases from V and 3 from J, leaving 9 bases between them. Germline V lookup: CDR1 MNHEY, CDR2 SVGAGI. The CDR3 is made up of 13 amino acids.

This chain uses TRBV4-3 with TRBJ1-1; D is unresolved. This CDR3 is 14 amino acids long. CDR1 is LGHNA and CDR2 is YSLEER in the germline V gene. Trimming took 0 bases from V and 10 from J, leaving 15 bases between them. The chain's CDR3 is CASSQDINFYAAFF. CDR3 DNA: TGCGCCAGCAGCCAAGATATCAACTTCTATGCAGCTTTCTTT.

V and J are TRBV7-2 and TRBJ2-7; 12 nucleotides agree with TRBD2. This CDR3 region has 18 residues. CDR1 and CDR2 from the germline V gene are SGHTA and FQGNSA. After removal of 6 bases from V and 1 base from J, the junction contained 13 bases not matched to a gene. The CDR3 DNA is TGTGCCAGCAGTTCCCGGACTAGCGGGGTACTACCGTCCTACGAGCAGTACTTC. It specifies CASSSRTSGVLPSYEQYF.